The 5 T cell receptor beta chains listed next were all sequenced from one sample in a study of T cell responses to AZD1222 COVID-19 vaccine. Produced via immunoSEQ multiplex PCR; TCRdb's table is partial and in-frame only. The sample contains about 100,000 clones, about 82% of which appear only once. The sequencing used peripheral blood, collected on day 0 of AZD1222 vaccination. The receptor source for this set is an adult in good health.

The chain couples TRBV11-2 to TRBJ1-1; TRBD1 is a possible D gene (6 bases). The CDR3 runs 15 residues. The V end was cut by 1 base, the J end by 3 bases, with 12 bases between. CDR1 and CDR2 from the germline V gene are SGHAT and FQNNGV. CDR3 nucleotide sequence: TGTGCCAGCAGCTTAGTTCAGGGGAGCCACACTGAAGCTTTCTTT. This translates into CASSLVQGSHTEAFF.

This chain uses TRBV11-3 with TRBJ2-7; 11 bases are shared with TRBD1. The ends lost 4 bases at V and 4 bases at J; junction bases unmatched: 6. CDR1 and CDR2 (germline): SGHNT, YENEEA. There are 15 residues in the CDR3. The CDR3 sequence is CASSSGTGGIYEQYF. The CDR3 region has the DNA TGTGCCAGCAGCTCTGGGACAGGGGGTATTTACGAGCAGTACTTC.

This clone was seen only a few times. The rearrangement links TRBV5-1 to TRBJ1-1; 10 nucleotides agree with TRBD1. Germline CDR1 SGHRS, CDR2 YFSETQ. The V gene end was trimmed by 0 bases and the J gene end by 9 bases; junction bases not matched to a gene: 11. CDR3 size: 16 residues. The CDR3 nucleotides read TGCGCCAGCAGCTTGGTGGTCGGGGGACAGGGGAGCCAAGCTTTCTTT. This translates into CASSLVVGGQGSQAFF.

V and J are TRBV6-5 and TRBJ1-2; D perhaps matches TRBD1 (5 bases). Germline V gene lookup returns CDR1 MNHEY and CDR2 SVGAGI. Trimming took off 6 bases at V and 2 bases at J, with 16 bases between the two ends. The CDR3 totals 15 residues. The CDR3 nucleotides read TGTGCCAGCAGACGGTCCTCGACAGTAAACTATGGCTACACCTTC. This gives the protein CASRRSSTVNYGYTF.

The chain employs TRBV28 and TRBJ2-1; 14 nucleotides agree with TRBD2. CDR1 MDHEN and CDR2 SYDVKM come from the germline V gene. CDR3 length equals 23 residues. V lost 6 bases, J lost 0 bases, and 22 bases stayed unmatched. CDR3 coding DNA: TGTGCCAGCAGGGGACAGGATAGCCGTTCCGGGACTAGCGGGGGAAGCTCCTACAATGAGCAGTTCTTC. Its translation is CASRGQDSRSGTSGGSSYNEQFF.